The source of this T cell receptor (beta chain) is a study of T cells after posttransplantation cyclophosphamide. Study results and limitations: Donor-recipient repertoire similarity was low at 1-2 months, rising over year one. Blood and skin or GI T cell repertoires showed limited TRB overlap. Recipient CMV seropositivity and CMV reactivation strongly tracked TRB clonality.

Sequencing used immunoSEQ multiplex PCR; TCRdb keeps in-frame clones, though not all of them. Recorded here are about 30,000 clones, none singletons. This clone was seen ten or more times. What it binds is unknown. On the day of bone marrow donation, the related graft donor provided peripheral blood. The source of this sequence is a woman in her twenties or thirties in good health and a related stem cell transplant donor. The sample was PBMCs.

DNA of the CDR3: TGTGCCAGCAGTTTGGGACAGGGCATGAACACTGAAGCTTTCTTT. Protein product: CASSLGQGMNTEAFF. The gene calls are TRBV6-5 and TRBJ1-1; TRBD1 matches 9 bases. The ends lost 4 bases at V and 0 bases at J; junction bases unmatched: 3. CDR1 and CDR2 (germline): MNHEY, SVGAGI. The CDR3 extends over 15 amino acids.